This T cell receptor beta chain was documented in a study of T-cell reconstitution after alpha-beta-depleted transplantation in children. Study observations and caveats: The study reportedly traced alpha-beta T cells about two months after transplant to several hundred expanded graft clones. Diversity of TCRbeta at day 60 was high in some patients, arising from surviving recipient T cells and thymic progenitors. The main origin of T-cell counts and diversity one year after transplant was newly produced T cells.

Unique molecular identifiers were incorporated into the prepared TCRbeta library. TCRdb itself ran the PCR reads through MiXCR, one entry per CDR3 protein. The table lists 440,000 or so distinct CDR3 sequences, about 40% of them singletons, with under 30% in the top ten. V was clipped by 5 bases and J by 4 bases; unmatched bases: 9. From germline, CDR1 is SGHTA and CDR2 FQGNSA. CDR3 length equals 17 residues. Turning to this clonotype: Its target is unknown.

Specimen: PBMCs, collected before TCRalphabeta/CD19-depleted stem cell transplant. This receptor was identified in a girl aged 2-9 years with aplastic anemia, due to receive a stem cell transplant. V usage is TRBV7-2 and J usage is TRBJ1-6; 9 positions match TRBD1. CDR3: CASSQLTGGGYNSPLHF. In DNA, the CDR3 is TGTGCCAGCAGCCAGCTGACAGGGGGAGGTTATAATTCACCCCTCCACTTT.